Each of the 5 T cell receptor beta chains below was sequenced from the same sample in a study of graft-versus-host responses after intestinal transplantation. Profiling relied on immunoSEQ multiplex PCR, and the TCRdb table lists in-frame clones only, not all of them. The sample contains fewer than 30,000 clones, 90% to 95% of which appear only once. The input for sequencing was PBMCs, taken 18 days after transplant. The receptors shown here come from a human patient who received an intestinal transplant, so some T cells may come from the graft donor.

This chain connects TRBV6-1 to TRBJ2-1, with 10 nucleotides matching TRBD2. J lost 1 base, V lost 4 bases, and 4 bases had no gene match. This CDR3 has 16 amino acids. Germline loops: CDR1 MNHNS, CDR2 SASEGT. The CDR3 protein is CASSVSGGTSYNEQFF. The CDR3 nucleotides read TGTGCCAGCAGTGTTAGCGGGGGGACGTCCTACAATGAGCAGTTCTTC.

This chain connects TRBV5-5 to TRBJ2-5, with D perhaps being TRBD1 or TRBD2 (5 bases each). Germline values: CDR1 SGHKS, CDR2 YYEKEE (reference sequence). The CDR3 runs 12 residues. V lost 1 base and J 11 bases, leaving 12 bases between the germline ends. The CDR3 nucleotides are TGTGCCAGCAGCTTGCCAGGGTGGGAGCAGTACTTC. As protein: CASSLPGWEQYF.

The chain joins TRBV7-3 to TRBJ2-1, with 9 bases aligning to TRBD2. This CDR3 comprises 14 residues. J lost 9 bases, V lost 2 bases, and 5 bases had no gene match. The germline V gene has CDR1 SGHTA and CDR2 FQGTGA. CDR3 in amino acids: CASSLGGGAGEQFF. In DNA, the CDR3 is TGTGCCAGCAGCTTAGGCGGGGGGGCCGGTGAGCAGTTCTTC. Combining the CDR3 with reference TRBV7-3 and TRBJ2-1 gives the whole variable domain GAGVSQTPSNKVTEKGKYVELRCDPISGHTALYWYRQSLGQGPEFLIYFQGTGAADDSGLPNDRFFAVRPEGSVSTLKIQRTERGDSAVYLCASSLGGGAGEQFFGPGTRLTVL.

The chain links TRBV7-8 to TRBJ1-6; weak D call: TRBD1 (5 bases). The V gene's germline CDR1 is SGHVS and CDR2 FQNEAQ. The CDR3 spans 14 residues. V shed 5 bases and J shed 7 bases, with 12 bases lying between them. The CDR3 nucleotides read TGTGCCAGCAGCGCGTCGACAGCCAATTCACCCCTCCACTTT. This sequence encodes CASSASTANSPLHF.

The chain recombines TRBV9 with TRBJ2-1; the D gene is possibly TRBD1 (5 bases). The V and J ends lost 3 bases and 9 bases respectively, with 10 bases between them. Germline V CDR1 and CDR2: SGDLS, YYNGEE. The CDR3 runs 12 residues. CDR3 protein: CASSGTGLEQFF. DNA of the CDR3: TGTGCCAGCAGCGGAACAGGTCTTGAGCAGTTCTTC. Based on the CDR3 plus reference TRBV9 and TRBJ2-1, the full variable domain is DSGVTQTPKHLITATGQRVTLRCSPRSGDLSVYWYQQSLDQGLQFLIQYYNGEERAKGNILERFSAQQFPDLHSELNLSSLELGDSALYFCASSGTGLEQFFGPGTRLTVL.